The 6 T cell receptor beta chains below were found in one sample sequenced in a study of vaccination effects on CD4 cells after COVID-19. CD4+ T cells specific for antigen were expanded with viral peptide pools by the ViraFEST assay before sequencing. Subsequent to roughly 9 days of culture, CD4+ T cells were isolated. People in the vaccine group had not been infected with SARS-CoV-2 before, and their nucleocapsid antibodies were negative. Their recognized antigens are unknown. Only in-frame clones appear in the TCRdb table, and some are missing; sequencing was by immunoSEQ multiplex PCR. The sample holds roughly 19,000 clones, roughly 78% seen once. Sequencing was performed on CD4+ T cells from PBMCs cultured with HCoV-NL63 spike peptides, taken before COVID-19 vaccination. The source is a human donor who received a COVID-19 vaccine.

The V and J genes are TRBV18 and TRBJ1-1; D is unresolved. This CDR3 region has 13 residues. Trimming took 0 bases from V and 0 from J, leaving 2 bases between them. Germline V CDR1 and CDR2: KGHSH, LQKENI. The CDR3 bases are TGTGCCAGCTCACCACCAGTGAACACTGAAGCTTTCTTT. Amino acids: CASSPPVNTEAFF.

There are a few counts of this clone. The chain has TRBV10-3 and TRBJ1-1; 8 bases agree with TRBD1. V gave up 3 bases and J gave up 7 bases; unmatched junction bases: 4. The length of the CDR3 is 13 residues. CDR1 ENHRY and CDR2 SYGVKD come from the germline V gene. The CDR3 region is CAISDAGTGEAFF. DNA for the CDR3: TGTGCCATCAGTGACGCGGGGACAGGTGAAGCTTTCTTT.

The rearrangement uses TRBV6-5 and TRBJ2-7; TRBD1 aligns across 10 bases. This CDR3 has 14 residues. Unmatched junction bases numbered 4, after V lost 6 bases and J lost 2 bases. CDR1 is MNHEY and CDR2 is SVGAGI in the germline V gene. The CDR3 is CASRGDRGTYEQYF. CDR3 DNA sequence: TGTGCCAGCAGAGGGGACAGGGGTACCTACGAGCAGTACTTC.

Only one count was recorded for this clone. The chain couples TRBV5-8 to TRBJ2-5; D is unclear. The germline V gene encodes CDR1 SGHTS and CDR2 YDEGEE. The germline V and J ends were trimmed by 1 base and 0 bases, with 10 bases remaining between them. This CDR3 region has 15 residues. Here the CDR3 reads CASSLRSWYQETQYF. The CDR3 DNA follows: TGTGCCAGCAGCTTGAGGTCTTGGTACCAAGAGACCCAGTACTTC.

This chain uses TRBV7-6 with TRBJ2-3; 11 bases align to TRBD2. The trim removed 5 bases at V and 0 bases at J, leaving 10 bases unmatched. Germline V CDR1 and CDR2: SGHVS, FNYEAQ. This CDR3 has 18 residues. CDR3 sequence (DNA): TGTGCCAGCAGCCGGACTAGCGGGTCAACCTCTAGCACAGATACGCAGTATTTT. This gives the protein CASSRTSGSTSSTDTQYF.

The chain recombines TRBV5-4 with TRBJ2-1; D ambiguous. CDR1 is SGHNT, CDR2 YYREEE, per germline (reference sequence). V gave up 0 bases and J gave up 8 bases, with 9 bases separating them. CDR3 length: 13 residues. The CDR3 is CASSLGHTDEQFF. The DNA for the CDR3 is TGTGCCAGCAGCTTGGGTCATACCGATGAGCAGTTCTTC. The full variable domain, completed using reference TRBV5-4 and TRBJ2-1, is ETGVTQSPTHLIKTRGQQVTLRCSSQSGHNTVSWYQQALGQGPQFIFQYYREEENGRGNFPPRFSGLQFPNYSSELNVNALELDDSALYLCASSLGHTDEQFFGPGTRLTVL.